Presented here are 6 T cell receptor beta chains from one specimen sequenced in a study of T-cell reconstitution after alpha-beta-depleted transplantation in children. The TCRbeta library was prepared with unique molecular identifiers. TCRdb used MiXCR to reprocess the PCR reads, holding one entry per CDR3 protein. The table has over 150,000 distinct CDR3 sequences, 8.5% to 14% seen once. The input for sequencing was PBMCs, taken before TCRalphabeta/CD19-depleted stem cell transplant. Receptors were obtained from a boy aged 2 to 9 with acute myeloid leukemia, due to receive a stem cell transplant.

This clonotype appeared many times. The chain has TRBV20-1 and TRBJ1-1, with D possibly being TRBD1 (5 bases). CDR3 length: 12 residues. Germline V gene data show CDR1 as DFQATT and CDR2 as SNEGSKA (reference sequence). The V end was cut by 5 bases, the J end by 11 bases, with 18 bases between. CDR3 in amino acids: CSAQTGWGGAFF. The CDR3 DNA reads as TGCAGTGCTCAAACAGGTTGGGGGGGGGCTTTCTTT.

This clonotype came up many times. J is TRBJ2-3 and V is TRBV13; 8 bases line up with TRBD1. In germline, CDR1 is PRHDT, CDR2 FYEKMQ (reference sequence). The junction had 7 bases not matched to a gene; V was cut back by 2 bases and J by 0 bases. The CDR3 covers 17 residues. This CDR3 is CASSLILGDRSTDTQYF. In DNA form, the CDR3 reads TGTGCCAGCAGCTTAATTCTCGGGGACAGGAGCACAGATACGCAGTATTTT.

This clonotype occurred many times. The rearrangement links TRBV6-2 or TRBV6-3 to TRBJ2-7, with a possible D match to TRBD1 (6 bases). V lost 7 bases, J lost 0 bases, and 16 bases lay in between. Per germline, CDR1 MNHEY and CDR2 SVGEGT. The CDR3 covers 15 residues. CDR3 DNA sequence: TGTGCCAGCAAGGAGACAGGACATTTCTCCTACGAGCAGTACTTC. Protein sequence: CASKETGHFSYEQYF.

In this sample, this clonotype is large. The genes are TRBV12-3 or TRBV12-4 and TRBJ2-5; TRBD2 matches 8 bases. Losses at the gene ends were 8 bases for V and 1 base for J; bases not matched to a gene: 3. CDR3 length equals 13 residues. For the CDR3, the DNA is TGTGCCAGCGGTAGCGGGGCCCAAGAGACCCAGTACTTC. Its translation: CASGSGAQETQYF.

The sample holds many counts of this clonotype. This chain links TRBV29-1 with TRBJ2-1; possibly TRBD2 for D (5 bases). Trimming left V 3 bases short and J 1 base short, with 16 bases between. The CDR3 has 16 amino acids. Germline assignment: CDR1 SQVTM and CDR2 ANQGSEA. For the CDR3, the DNA is TGCAGCGTTGAGGAAACGAGGGTTGGGTCCTACAATGAGCAGTTCTTC. It is translated as CSVEETRVGSYNEQFF.

The table lists this clonotype with many counts. The chain employs TRBV6-5 and TRBJ2-2; 7 bases are a match to TRBD1. CDR3 length equals 14 residues. V lost 4 bases and J lost 6; bases outside the gene matches: 5. Germline V gives CDR1 MNHEY, CDR2 SVGAGI. The CDR3 nucleotides read TGTGCCAGCAGTTTAAGGGGGCGCCCCGGGGAGCTGTTTTTT. Amino acids: CASSLRGRPGELFF.